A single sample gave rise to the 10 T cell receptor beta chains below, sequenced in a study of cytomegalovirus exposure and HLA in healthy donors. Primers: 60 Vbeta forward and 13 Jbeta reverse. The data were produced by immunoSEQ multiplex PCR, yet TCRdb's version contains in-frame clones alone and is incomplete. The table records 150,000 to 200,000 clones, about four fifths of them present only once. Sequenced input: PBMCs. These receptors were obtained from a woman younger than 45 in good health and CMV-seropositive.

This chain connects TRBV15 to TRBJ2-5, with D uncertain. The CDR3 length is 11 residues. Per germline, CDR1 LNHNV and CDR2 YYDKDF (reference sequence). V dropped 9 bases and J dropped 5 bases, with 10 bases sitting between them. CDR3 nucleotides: TGTGCCACGGGCGCCTGGGAGACCCAGTACTTC. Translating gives CATGAWETQYF.

The CDR3 sequence is CASSSLAPSTGELFF. The CDR3 DNA sequence: TGTGCCAGCAGCTCGCTAGCGCCGAGCACCGGGGAGCTGTTTTTT. This chain connects TRBV7-8 to TRBJ2-2; a weak D match, TRBD2 (6 bases). CDR3 size: 15 residues. Looked up from germline, CDR1 is SGHVS and CDR2 is FQNEAQ. V was cut by 4 bases and J by 4 bases, with 13 bases left in between.

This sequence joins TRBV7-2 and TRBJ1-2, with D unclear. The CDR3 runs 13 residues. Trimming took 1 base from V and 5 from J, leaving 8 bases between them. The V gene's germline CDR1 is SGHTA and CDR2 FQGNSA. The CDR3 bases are TGTGCCAGCAGCTTAGAGGCAGCGTATGGCTACACCTTC. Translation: CASSLEAAYGYTF.

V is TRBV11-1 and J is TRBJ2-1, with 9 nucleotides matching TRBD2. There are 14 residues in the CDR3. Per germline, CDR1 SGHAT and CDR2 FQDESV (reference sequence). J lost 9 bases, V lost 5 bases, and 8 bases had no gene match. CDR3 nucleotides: TGTGCCAGCAGCCCCTGGGCTAGCGGGACTGAGCAGTTCTTC. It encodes CASSPWASGTEQFF. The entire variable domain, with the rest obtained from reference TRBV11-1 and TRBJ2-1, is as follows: EAEVAQSPRYKITEKSQAVAFWCDPISGHATLYWYRQILGQGPELLVQFQDESVVDDSQLPKDRFSAERLKGVDSTLKIQPAELGDSAMYLCASSPWASGTEQFFGPGTRLTVL.

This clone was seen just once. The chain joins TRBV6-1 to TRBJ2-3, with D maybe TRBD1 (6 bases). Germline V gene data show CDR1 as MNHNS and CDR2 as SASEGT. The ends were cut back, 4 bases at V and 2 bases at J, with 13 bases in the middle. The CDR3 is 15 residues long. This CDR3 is CASSAYRASTDTQYF. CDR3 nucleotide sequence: TGTGCCAGCAGTGCATACAGGGCTTCCACAGATACGCAGTATTTT.

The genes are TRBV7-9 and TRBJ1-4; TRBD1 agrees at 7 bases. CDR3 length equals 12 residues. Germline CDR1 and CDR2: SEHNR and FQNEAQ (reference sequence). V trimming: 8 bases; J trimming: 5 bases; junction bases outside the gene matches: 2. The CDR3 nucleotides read TGTGCCAGCGACAGGGCAAATGAAAAACTGTTTTTT. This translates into CASDRANEKLFF.

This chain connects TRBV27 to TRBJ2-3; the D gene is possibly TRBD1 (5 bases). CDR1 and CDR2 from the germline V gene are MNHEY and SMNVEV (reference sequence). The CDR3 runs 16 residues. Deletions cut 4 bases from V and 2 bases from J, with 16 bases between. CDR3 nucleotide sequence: TGTGCCAGCAGTTCAACAGGAGCGCAACACACAGATACGCAGTATTTT. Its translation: CASSSTGAQHTDTQYF.

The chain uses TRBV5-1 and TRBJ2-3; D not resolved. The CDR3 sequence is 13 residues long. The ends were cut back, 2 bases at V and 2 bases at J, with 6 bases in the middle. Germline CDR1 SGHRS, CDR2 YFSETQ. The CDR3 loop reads CASSFPSTDTQYF. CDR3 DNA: TGCGCCAGCAGCTTTCCCTCCACAGATACGCAGTATTTT.

CDR3 DNA: TGTGCCAGTAGTACCCTAGCGGGCGACAATGAGCAGTTCTTC. This sequence encodes CASSTLAGDNEQFF. The chain joins TRBV19 to TRBJ2-1; 8 positions match TRBD2. Germline V gives CDR1 LNHDA, CDR2 SQIVND (reference sequence). The CDR3 is made up of 14 amino acids. V lost 4 bases to trimming and J lost 5 bases; unmatched junction nucleotides: 4.

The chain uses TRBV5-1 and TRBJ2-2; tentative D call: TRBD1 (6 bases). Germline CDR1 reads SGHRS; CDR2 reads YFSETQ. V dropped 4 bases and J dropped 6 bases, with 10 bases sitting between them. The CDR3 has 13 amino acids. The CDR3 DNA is TGCGCCAGCAGCGAGGGGGTTGCCGGGGAGCTGTTTTTT. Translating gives CASSEGVAGELFF.